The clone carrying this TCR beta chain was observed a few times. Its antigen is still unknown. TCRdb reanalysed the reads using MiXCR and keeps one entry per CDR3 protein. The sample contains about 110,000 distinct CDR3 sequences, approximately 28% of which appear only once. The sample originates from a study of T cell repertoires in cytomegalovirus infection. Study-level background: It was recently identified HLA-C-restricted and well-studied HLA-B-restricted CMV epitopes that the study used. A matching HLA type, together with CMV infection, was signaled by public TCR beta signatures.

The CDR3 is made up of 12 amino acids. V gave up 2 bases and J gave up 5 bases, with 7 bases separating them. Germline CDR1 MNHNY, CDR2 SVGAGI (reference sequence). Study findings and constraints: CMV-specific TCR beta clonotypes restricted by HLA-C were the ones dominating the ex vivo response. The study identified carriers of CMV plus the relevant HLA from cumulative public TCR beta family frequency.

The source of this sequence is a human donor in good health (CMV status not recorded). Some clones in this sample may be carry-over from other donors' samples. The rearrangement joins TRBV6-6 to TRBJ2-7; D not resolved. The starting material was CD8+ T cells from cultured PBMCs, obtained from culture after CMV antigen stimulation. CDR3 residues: CASSYEGDEQYF. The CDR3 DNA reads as TGTGCCAGCAGTTACGAAGGCGACGAGCAGTACTTC.